This is a list of T cell receptor beta chains from one sample in a study of blood T cell repertoires in COVID-19. TCRdb keeps only in-frame clones here, not all; method: immunoSEQ multiplex PCR. The sample carries under 250,000 clones, 92% recorded once. Sample: peripheral blood. These TCRs come from a man aged 55-75 years with COVID-19, enrolled during active disease. CDR3s include the opening cysteine and the closing phenylalanine or tryptophan. A D gene is named only where the DNA matches it firmly. Not every row has a clone size; where given, it reads once, few, many or a size class.

length	size	V	D	J	DNA	CDR3
15	.	TRBV20-1	TRBD1	TRBJ1-1	TGCAGTGCTAGTTTATCGGGACAGACGAACACTGAAGCTTTCTTT	CSASLSGQTNTEAFF
15	.	TRBV7-9	.	TRBJ1-1	TGTGCCAGCAGCTTAGGACAGGCCCAAAAGGGTGAAGCTTTCTTT	CASSLGQAQKGEAFF
14	.	TRBV6-2/TRBV6-3	TRBD1	TRBJ1-2	TGTGCCAGCAGTTACGGAACAGGGGACTATGGCTACACCTTC	CASSYGTGDYGYTF
16	.	TRBV1	.	TRBJ2-2	TGCACCAGCAGCCCAGGGACTAGCGGGGCCACCGGGGAGCTGTTTTTT	CTSSPGTSGATGELFF
16	.	TRBV6-4	.	TRBJ1-1	TGTGCCAGCAGGAGCAACTACAGGCTACCCAACACTGAAGCTTTCTTT	CASRSNYRLPNTEAFF
12	.	TRBV21-1	.	TRBJ2-6	TGTGCCAGCAGCAAAGTGTTCTTAAGCAAGACTTTC	CASSKVFLSKTF
14	.	TRBV9	TRBD1	TRBJ1-4	TGTGCCAGCAGCGCGACAGGGTCAGGAGAAAAACTGTTTTTT	CASSATGSGEKLFF
13	.	TRBV25-1	TRBD1	TRBJ1-1	TGTGCCAGCAGTGCAGACAGGGGCACTGAAGCTTTCTTT	CASSADRGTEAFF
16	.	TRBV19	.	TRBJ2-1	TGTGCCAGTAGTATAGCGGAGGGAGTGCCTTACAATGAGCAGTTCTTC	CASSIAEGVPYNEQFF
16	.	TRBV3-1/TRBV3-2	TRBD2	TRBJ2-1	TGTGCCAGCAGCCCCACAAGCGGGGGCCCAAACAATGAGCAGTTCTTC	CASSPTSGGPNNEQFF
15	.	TRBV7-3	.	TRBJ1-1	TGTGCCAGCAGCCCCTTGGGGGGGGCGAGGACTGAAGCTTTCTTT	CASSPLGGARTEAFF
16	few	TRBV6-5	TRBD2	TRBJ2-1	TGTGCCAGCAGTTCTGGGGGACTAGCGGCTCTCCGGGAGCAGTTCTTC	CASSSGGLAALREQFF
16	.	TRBV6-1	TRBD2	TRBJ2-1	TGTGCCAGCAGTGCCAAACTAGCGGGGTTGGGCAATGAGCAGTTCTTC	CASSAKLAGLGNEQFF
15	.	TRBV6-5	TRBD1	TRBJ2-7	TGTGCCAGCAGACCTTTGACAGGGGGCTCCTACGAGCAGTACTTC	CASRPLTGGSYEQYF
13	once	TRBV4-1	.	TRBJ1-2	TGCGCCAGCAGCCAAGATCGGCGGGGGGGCTACACCTTC	CASSQDRRGGYTF
15	once	TRBV5-1	.	TRBJ2-1	TGCGCCAGCAGCCAAGACAGGCCGACTTACAATGAGCAGTTCTTC	CASSQDRPTYNEQFF
16	.	TRBV10-3	.	TRBJ2-3	TGTGCCATCAGTGAGTCTATCCAGGGGACCACAGATACGCAGTATTTT	CAISESIQGTTDTQYF
14	.	TRBV5-4	.	TRBJ2-7	TGTGCCAGCAGCTTGGGGCAGGGTTCCTACGAGCAGTACTTC	CASSLGQGSYEQYF
15	.	TRBV18	.	TRBJ1-2	TGTGCCAGCTCACCCGGGAGGGGGGCGAACTATGGCTACACCTTC	CASSPGRGANYGYTF
15	.	TRBV2	TRBD2	TRBJ2-2	TGTGCCACAGCCCCGCTAGCGGGAGAGGTCGGGGAGCTGTTTTTT	CATAPLAGEVGELFF
17	.	TRBV30	.	TRBJ1-5	TGTGCCTGGAGTGGAGTAGGAGGGGTGGTTGGAAATCAGCCCCAGCATTTT	CAWSGVGGVVGNQPQHF
15	.	TRBV3-1/TRBV3-2	.	TRBJ2-1	TGTGCCAGCAGCCAAGATAGGCAGGTCTACAATGAGCAGTTCTTC	CASSQDRQVYNEQFF